What follows are 21 T cell receptor beta chains derived from one specimen sequenced in a study of blood T cell repertoires in COVID-19. Using immunoSEQ multiplex PCR, the repertoire was profiled, and TCRdb retains in-frame clones only, with some absent. The table lists some 250,000 clones, about four fifths of them singletons. The specimen was peripheral blood. These receptors all come from a young man who had recovered from COVID-19.

The chain couples TRBV13 to TRBJ2-5; 9 nucleotides line up with TRBD2. This CDR3 contains 16 residues. Trimming cost V 5 bases and J 0 bases; bases outside gene matches: 7. The germline gives CDR1 PRHDT, CDR2 FYEKMQ (reference sequence). In nucleotides, the CDR3 is TGTGCCAGCAGCCCGCAGCGGGGGGCGTACCAAGAGACCCAGTACTTC. Protein product: CASSPQRGAYQETQYF.

This chain joins TRBV7-6 and TRBJ2-7, with D possibly TRBD2 on 6 matching bases. Per the germline V gene, CDR1 is SGHVS and CDR2 is FNYEAQ. The ends were cut back, 2 bases at V and 6 bases at J, with 14 bases in the middle. This CDR3 is 14 amino acids long. For the CDR3, the DNA is TGTGCCAGCAGCTTATCAGGGAACGGGGGCGAGCAGTACTTC. This sequence encodes CASSLSGNGGEQYF.

The chain employs TRBV6-2 or TRBV6-3 and TRBJ1-1; TRBD1 is a possible D gene (5 bases). The CDR3 consists of 14 residues. Trimming took off 7 bases at V and 11 bases at J, with 23 bases between the two ends. Germline values: CDR1 MNHEY, CDR2 SVGEGT. CDR3 DNA: TGTGCCAGCAACCCCGACAGAGAGGATGGGTCGGCTTTCTTT. This sequence encodes CASNPDREDGSAFF.

A note on this clone: The junction does not match germline at one end; this may be a read error. The V call is TRBV6-5, the J call TRBJ2-7, with a tentative D call TRBD2 (5 bases). The CDR3 is made up of 11 amino acids. Germline V gene data show CDR1 as MNHEY and CDR2 as SVGAGI. This chain's CDR3 is CASSYLAGGFF. The CDR3 bases are TGTGCCAGCAGTTACCTTGCCGGCGGGTTCTTC.

The gene calls are TRBV27 and TRBJ1-3, with D unclear. Trimming pared 5 bases from V and 6 bases from J, leaving 11 bases between. Germline V gene sequence: CDR1 MNHEY, CDR2 SMNVEV (reference sequence). CDR3 size: 13 residues. This chain's CDR3 is CASSPASLNTIYF. The CDR3 coding sequence is TGTGCCAGCAGTCCCGCGTCTTTAAACACCATATATTTT.

Worth noting for this clone: The same CDR3 is also encoded by other DNA sequences in this sample. The chain couples TRBV18 to TRBJ1-2; 7 nucleotides line up with TRBD1. The CDR3 length is 14 residues. From germline, CDR1 is KGHSH and CDR2 LQKENI. Losses at the gene ends were 3 bases for V and 1 base for J; bases not matched to a gene: 2. CDR3 sequence reads: CASSPGTDNYGYTF. The CDR3 bases are TGTGCCAGCTCACCGGGGACAGATAACTATGGCTACACCTTC.

CDR3 in DNA: TGCGCCAGCAGCTTAGCAGCTAGCGGGTACACAGATACGCAGTATTTT. Translation gives CASSLAASGYTDTQYF. The V and J genes are TRBV5-1 and TRBJ2-3, with TRBD2 matching 8 bases. The ends lost 2 bases at V and 2 bases at J; junction bases unmatched: 7. CDR1 SGHRS and CDR2 YFSETQ come from the germline V gene. The CDR3 consists of 16 residues.

This clone was seen only once. V gene TRBV6-5 combines with J gene TRBJ2-2; 7 nucleotides match TRBD2. The CDR3 runs 16 residues. The germline V gene has CDR1 MNHEY and CDR2 SVGAGI. After removal of 4 bases from V and 5 bases from J, the junction contained 10 bases not matched to a gene. CDR3 residues: CASSFGEGFRTGELFF. The CDR3, as DNA: TGTGCCAGCAGTTTCGGGGAGGGGTTTCGGACCGGGGAGCTGTTTTTT.

The V and J genes are TRBV28 and TRBJ1-5, with D possibly matching TRBD1 (5 bases). Trimming pared 2 bases from V and 6 bases from J, leaving 11 bases between. This CDR3 has 14 amino acids. Germline V gives CDR1 MDHEN, CDR2 SYDVKM. CDR3 region: CASSLGGYSQPQHF. CDR3 sequence (DNA): TGTGCCAGCAGTTTAGGGGGGTACAGTCAGCCCCAGCATTTT.

V gene TRBV19 combines with J gene TRBJ1-5; 7 positions match TRBD1. Looked up from germline, CDR1 is LNHDA and CDR2 is SQIVND (reference sequence). V lost 0 bases and J lost 3; bases outside the gene matches: 2. This CDR3 is built from 15 residues. In DNA form, the CDR3 reads TGTGCCAGTAGTATAGATCAGGGGGACAATCAGCCCCAGCATTTT. Protein product: CASSIDQGDNQPQHF.

This clone was counted a few times. The chain combines TRBV5-1 with TRBJ1-3; tentative D call: TRBD1 (5 bases). The length of the CDR3 is 15 residues. CDR1 is SGHRS and CDR2 is YFSETQ in the germline V gene. V gave up 0 bases and J gave up 0 bases, with 7 bases separating them. As DNA, the CDR3 is TGCGCCAGCAGCTTGGGACAGCTCTCTGGAAACACCATATATTTT. Translation: CASSLGQLSGNTIYF.

Turning to this clone: The junction does not match germline at one end; this may be a read error. This chain joins TRBV4-1 and TRBJ2-4; D gene ambiguous. In germline, CDR1 is MGHRA, CDR2 YSYEKL. The length of the CDR3 is 13 residues. CDR3 in amino acids: CASSPLLRLELVF. DNA for the CDR3: TGCGCCAGCAGCCCCCTCTTGCGATTGGAGCTAGTCTTC.

This CDR3 reads CAIQQGMDQPQHF. In DNA, the CDR3 is TGTGCCATTCAACAGGGGATGGATCAGCCCCAGCATTTT. This chain connects TRBV28 to TRBJ1-5; 7 positions agree with TRBD1. Germline CDR1 is MDHEN and CDR2 is SYDVKM. The CDR3 length is 13 residues. V shed 10 bases and J 5 bases; nucleotides not matched to a gene: 8. The full variable domain, completed using reference TRBV28 and TRBJ1-5, is DVKVTQSSRYLVKRTGEKVFLECVQDMDHENMFWYRQDPGLGLRLIYFSYDVKMKEKGDIPEGYSVSREKKERFSLILESASTNQTSMYLCAIQQGMDQPQHFGDGTRLSIL.

This chain uses TRBV5-8 with TRBJ1-6; 8 bases align to TRBD1. In germline, CDR1 is SGHTS, CDR2 YDEGEE. V lost 4 bases and J lost 10; bases outside the gene matches: 7. The CDR3 spans 14 residues. DNA for the CDR3: TGTGCCAGCAGCACGCGACAGGGGCTCTCACCCCTCCACTTT. It specifies CASSTRQGLSPLHF.

This chain joins TRBV12-3 or TRBV12-4 and TRBJ1-2, with D uncertain. The CDR3 has 13 amino acids. V lost 0 bases, J lost 6 bases, and 8 bases lay in between. The CDR3 DNA reads as TGTGCCAGCAGTTTAGCGCGAGGGCATGGCTACACCTTC. This encodes CASSLARGHGYTF.

The genes are TRBV9 and TRBJ1-6; D call uncertain. The V gene lost 5 bases and the J gene lost 8 bases, with 17 bases spanning the gap. Per the germline V gene, CDR1 is SGDLS and CDR2 is YYNGEE. There are 15 residues in the CDR3. As DNA, the CDR3 is TGTGCCAGCAGATCTACGGCCTCCGGGGATTCACCCCTCCACTTT. This translates into CASRSTASGDSPLHF.

V is TRBV10-2 and J is TRBJ1-4; D not resolved. CDR3 length: 14 residues. V was trimmed by 1 base and J by 8 bases, leaving 11 bases between them. The germline V gene has CDR1 WSHSY and CDR2 SAAADI. In nucleotides, the CDR3 is TGCGCCAGCAGTGAGTGGTCGGTCGGGGAAAAACTGTTTTTT. Translation gives CASSEWSVGEKLFF.

This chain uses TRBV5-5 with TRBJ1-2, with TRBD1 matching 8 bases. Per germline, CDR1 SGHKS and CDR2 YYEKEE (reference sequence). The CDR3 has 17 amino acids. V lost 4 bases, J lost 3 bases, and 14 bases stayed unmatched. The CDR3 DNA is TGTGCCAGCAGCCCGGAGGGGACGACAGGGGCTTACTATGGCTACACCTTC. Translation gives CASSPEGTTGAYYGYTF.

The chain couples TRBV7-2 to TRBJ1-2; D gene unclear. Germline V gene lookup returns CDR1 SGHTA and CDR2 FQGNSA. Trimming left V 4 bases short and J 1 base short, with 10 bases between. The CDR3 covers 14 residues. The CDR3 here is CASSWTPDNYGYTF. The CDR3 coding sequence is TGTGCCAGCAGCTGGACTCCCGATAACTATGGCTACACCTTC.

There are a few counts of this clone. This chain joins TRBV19 and TRBJ1-3; D is uncertain. V was trimmed by 3 bases and J by 3 bases, leaving 6 bases between them. CDR3 length: 13 amino acids. The germline V gene encodes CDR1 LNHDA and CDR2 SQIVND (reference sequence). The CDR3 DNA follows: TGTGCCAGTAGTATGTTGAGTGGAAACACCATATATTTT. This gives the protein CASSMLSGNTIYF.

The chain is built from TRBV6-5 and TRBJ1-3; TRBD1 matches 9 bases. The CDR3 is made up of 15 amino acids. After removal of 8 bases from V and 3 bases from J, the junction contained 8 bases not matched to a gene. Germline V gives CDR1 MNHEY, CDR2 SVGAGI. The CDR3 sequence is CASQDRGYFGNTIYF. For the CDR3, the DNA is TGTGCCAGCCAGGACAGGGGATATTTTGGAAACACCATATATTTT.